This T cell receptor (beta chain) was recovered during a study of blood T cell repertoires in COVID-19. Study-wide background: In each case, the material was cDNA or gDNA derived from T cells, B-cell-depleted T cells, or PBMCs.

Study processing details: Reference gene primer amplification gave estimated nucleated cell counts. TCRdb's copy holds only in-frame clones and misses some; the assay was immunoSEQ multiplex PCR. The V and J calls and the clone size are those of that table, but D and trimming were determined from the DNA. The table lists some 250,000 clones, around 83% of them singletons. V shed 1 base and J 2 bases; nucleotides not matched to a gene: 10. Germline values: CDR1 LGHDT, CDR2 YNNKEL (reference sequence). The CDR3 is 17 residues long. The receptor was derived from a man between 40 and 49 years old with active or convalescent COVID-19. The J gene is TRBJ2-7, the V gene TRBV3-1 (or the pseudogene TRBV3-2); TRBD2 aligns across 8 bases. Sequenced material: peripheral blood. The CDR3 bases are TGTGCCAGCAGCCAAGCGGGATCGAGCGGGGGTCCCTACGAGCAGTACTTC. This sequence encodes CASSQAGSSGGPYEQYF.